This T cell receptor beta chain was sequenced for a study of blood T cell repertoires in COVID-19. About the research overall: Researchers got acute and convalescent COVID-19 samples from the United States, Italy and Spain.

Each recovered donor of Cohort 3 presented with two negative PCRs, clearance, or symptom resolution. The V gene's germline CDR1 is SGHDN and CDR2 FVKESK. This CDR3 has 15 amino acids. The trim removed 1 base at V and 8 bases at J, leaving 10 bases unmatched. Only in-frame clones appear in the TCRdb table, and some are missing; sequencing was by immunoSEQ multiplex PCR. The sample shows 120,000 to 150,000 clones, around four fifths of them seen only once. This chain uses TRBV14 with TRBJ1-2, with 7 bases that match TRBD1. The sample comprised PBMCs or T cells enriched from blood (not recorded which). The clonotype comes from a woman aged 40 to 50 who had recovered from COVID-19. In nucleotides, the CDR3 is TGTGCCAGCAGCCAAGTTTCGCGACAGGGAGGCGGCTACACCTTC. Its translation: CASSQVSRQGGGYTF.